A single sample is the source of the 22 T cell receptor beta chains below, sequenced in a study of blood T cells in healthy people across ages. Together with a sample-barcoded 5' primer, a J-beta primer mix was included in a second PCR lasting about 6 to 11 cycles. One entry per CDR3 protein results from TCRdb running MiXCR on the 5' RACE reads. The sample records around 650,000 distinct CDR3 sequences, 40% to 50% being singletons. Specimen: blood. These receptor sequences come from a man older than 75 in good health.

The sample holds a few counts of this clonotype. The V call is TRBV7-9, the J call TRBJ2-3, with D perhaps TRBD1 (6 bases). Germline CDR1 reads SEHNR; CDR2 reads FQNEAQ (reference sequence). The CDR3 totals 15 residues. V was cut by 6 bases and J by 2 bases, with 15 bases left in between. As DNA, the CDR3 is TGTGCCAGCAGTAGCCTACAGGGCTTCACAGATACGCAGTATTTT. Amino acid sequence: CASSSLQGFTDTQYF.

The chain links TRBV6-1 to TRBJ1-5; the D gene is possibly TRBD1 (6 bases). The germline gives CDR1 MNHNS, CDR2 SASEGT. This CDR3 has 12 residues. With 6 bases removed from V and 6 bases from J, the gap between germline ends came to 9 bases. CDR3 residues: CASSQGSQPQHF. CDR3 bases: TGTGCCAGCAGCCAGGGGAGTCAGCCCCAGCATTTT.

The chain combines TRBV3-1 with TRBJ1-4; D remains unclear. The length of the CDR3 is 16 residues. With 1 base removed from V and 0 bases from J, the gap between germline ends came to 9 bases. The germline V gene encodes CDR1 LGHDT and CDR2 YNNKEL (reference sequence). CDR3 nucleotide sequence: TGTGCCAGCAGCCAAGTTCGTGGTACAACTAATGAAAAACTGTTTTTT. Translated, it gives CASSQVRGTTNEKLFF.

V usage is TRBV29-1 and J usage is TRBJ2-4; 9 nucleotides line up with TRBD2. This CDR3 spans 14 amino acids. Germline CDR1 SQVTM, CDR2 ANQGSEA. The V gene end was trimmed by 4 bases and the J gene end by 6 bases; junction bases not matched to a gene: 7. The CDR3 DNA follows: TGCAGCGTTGCCCTAGCGGGGTTGGGAAACATTCAGTACTTC. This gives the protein CSVALAGLGNIQYF.

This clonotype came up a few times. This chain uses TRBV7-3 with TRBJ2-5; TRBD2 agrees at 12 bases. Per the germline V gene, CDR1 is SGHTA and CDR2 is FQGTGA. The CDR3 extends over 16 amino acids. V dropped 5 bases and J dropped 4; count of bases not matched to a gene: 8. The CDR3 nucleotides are TGTGCCAGCAGCCCGACTAGCGGGAGCGGGAGAGAGACCCAGTACTTC. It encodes CASSPTSGSGRETQYF.

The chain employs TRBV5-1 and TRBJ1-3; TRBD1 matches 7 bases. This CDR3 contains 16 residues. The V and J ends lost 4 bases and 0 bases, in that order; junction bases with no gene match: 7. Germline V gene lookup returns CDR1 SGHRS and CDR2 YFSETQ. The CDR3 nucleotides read TGCGCCAGCAGCCCTGAGCAGGGGGGCTCTGGAAACACCATATATTTT. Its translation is CASSPEQGGSGNTIYF.

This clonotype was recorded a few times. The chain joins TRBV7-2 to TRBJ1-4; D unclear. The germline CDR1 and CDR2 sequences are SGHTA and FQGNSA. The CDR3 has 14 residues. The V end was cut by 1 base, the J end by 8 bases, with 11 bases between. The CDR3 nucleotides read TGTGCCAGCAGCTTAGATGTCAGTGGAGAAAAACTGTTTTTT. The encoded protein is CASSLDVSGEKLFF.

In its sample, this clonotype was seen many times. The CDR3 region is CASSLVGREQYF. The CDR3 nucleotides read TGTGCCAGCAGCTTAGTCGGGCGCGAGCAGTACTTC. This chain links TRBV7-2 with TRBJ2-7; unclear D gene. The CDR3 sequence is 12 residues long. V was cut by 1 base and J by 6 bases, with 7 bases left in between. CDR1 SGHTA and CDR2 FQGNSA come from the germline V gene.

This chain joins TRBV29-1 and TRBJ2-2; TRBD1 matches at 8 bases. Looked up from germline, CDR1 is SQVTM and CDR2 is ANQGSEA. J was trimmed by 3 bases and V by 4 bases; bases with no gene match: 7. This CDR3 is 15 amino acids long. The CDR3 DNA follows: TGCAGCGTTGGGGAAAGGACAGGGTACACCGGGGAGCTGTTTTTT. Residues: CSVGERTGYTGELFF.

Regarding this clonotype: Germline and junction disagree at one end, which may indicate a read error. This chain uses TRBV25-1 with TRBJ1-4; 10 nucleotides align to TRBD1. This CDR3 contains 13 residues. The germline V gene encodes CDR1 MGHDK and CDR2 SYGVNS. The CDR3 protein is CASTTGGKEKLFF. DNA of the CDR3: TGCGCCAGCACGACAGGGGGCAAGGAAAAACTGTTTTTT.

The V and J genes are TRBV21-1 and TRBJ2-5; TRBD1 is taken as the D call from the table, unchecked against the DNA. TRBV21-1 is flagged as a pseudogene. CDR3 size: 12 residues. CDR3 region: CASTWGLETQYF. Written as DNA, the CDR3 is TGTGCCAGCACCTGGGGCCTTGAGACCCAGTACTTC.

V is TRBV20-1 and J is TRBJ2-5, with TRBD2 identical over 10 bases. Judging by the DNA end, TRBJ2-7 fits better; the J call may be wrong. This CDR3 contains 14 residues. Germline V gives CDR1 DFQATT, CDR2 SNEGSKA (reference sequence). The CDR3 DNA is TGCAGTGCTAGAGAGCCTAGCGGGAGACGCGAGCAGTACTTC. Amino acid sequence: CSAREPSGRREQYF.

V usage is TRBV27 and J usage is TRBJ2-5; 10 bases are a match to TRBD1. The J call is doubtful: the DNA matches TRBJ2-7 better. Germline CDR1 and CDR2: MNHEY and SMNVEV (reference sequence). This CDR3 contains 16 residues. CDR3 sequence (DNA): TGTGCCAGCAGTTTATTAGGACAGGGGGGTCTCCACGAGCAGTACTTC. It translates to CASSLLGQGGLHEQYF.

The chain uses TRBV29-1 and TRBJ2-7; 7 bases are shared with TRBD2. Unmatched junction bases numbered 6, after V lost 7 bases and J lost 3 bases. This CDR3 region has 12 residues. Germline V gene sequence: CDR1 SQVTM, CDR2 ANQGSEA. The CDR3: CSARGDYYEQYF. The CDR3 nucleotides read TGCAGCGCACGGGGGGACTACTACGAGCAGTACTTC.

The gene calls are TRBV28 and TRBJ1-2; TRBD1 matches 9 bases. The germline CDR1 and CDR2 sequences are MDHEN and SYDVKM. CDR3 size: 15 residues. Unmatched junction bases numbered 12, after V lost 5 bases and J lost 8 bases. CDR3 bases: TGTGCCAGCAGTCGCCTTACAGGGGGCGCGGGAGGCTACACCTTC. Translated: CASSRLTGGAGGYTF.

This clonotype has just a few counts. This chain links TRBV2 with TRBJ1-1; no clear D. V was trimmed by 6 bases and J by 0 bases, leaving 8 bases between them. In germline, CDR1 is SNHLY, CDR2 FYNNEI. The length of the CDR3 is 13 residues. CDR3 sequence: CASRILMNTEAFF. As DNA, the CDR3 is TGTGCCAGCAGGATTCTCATGAACACTGAAGCTTTCTTT. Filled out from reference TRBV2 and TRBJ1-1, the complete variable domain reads EPEVTQTPSHQVTQMGQEVILRCVPISNHLYFYWYRQILGQKVEFLVSFYNNEISEKSEIFDDQFSVERPDGSNFTLKIRSTKLEDSAMYFCASRILMNTEAFFGQGTRLTVV.

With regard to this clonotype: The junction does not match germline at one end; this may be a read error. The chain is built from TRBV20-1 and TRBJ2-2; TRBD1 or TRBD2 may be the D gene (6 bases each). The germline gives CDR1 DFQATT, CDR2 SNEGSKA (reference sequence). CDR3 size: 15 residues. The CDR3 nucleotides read TGCAGTGCTAGAGATCCGACAGGACACACCGGGGGGCTGTTTTTT. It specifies CSARDPTGHTGGLFF.

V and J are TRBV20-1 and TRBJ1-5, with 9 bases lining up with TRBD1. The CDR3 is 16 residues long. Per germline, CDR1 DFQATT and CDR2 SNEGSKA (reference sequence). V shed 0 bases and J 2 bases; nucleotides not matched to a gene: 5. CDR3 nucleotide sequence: TGCAGTGCTAGAGATACGTGGACAGGGGGCAATCAGCCCCAGCATTTT. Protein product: CSARDTWTGGNQPQHF.

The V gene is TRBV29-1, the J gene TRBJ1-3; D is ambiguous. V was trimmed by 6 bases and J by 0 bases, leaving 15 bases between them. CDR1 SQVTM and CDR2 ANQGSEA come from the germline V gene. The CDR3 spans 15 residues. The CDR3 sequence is CSVSRSLGSGNTIYF. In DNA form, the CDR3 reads TGCAGCGTAAGCCGTAGCTTGGGCTCTGGAAACACCATATATTTT.

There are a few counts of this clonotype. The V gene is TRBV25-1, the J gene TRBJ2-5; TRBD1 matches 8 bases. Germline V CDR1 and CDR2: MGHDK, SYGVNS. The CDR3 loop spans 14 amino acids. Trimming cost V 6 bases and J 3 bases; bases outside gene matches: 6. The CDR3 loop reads CASSGQGREETQYF. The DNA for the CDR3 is TGTGCCAGCAGCGGACAGGGTAGGGAAGAGACCCAGTACTTC.

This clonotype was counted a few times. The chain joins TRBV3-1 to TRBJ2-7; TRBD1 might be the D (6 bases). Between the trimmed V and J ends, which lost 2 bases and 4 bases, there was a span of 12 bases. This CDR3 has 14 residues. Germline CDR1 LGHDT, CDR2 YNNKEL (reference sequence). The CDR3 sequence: CASSQRVQGYEQYF. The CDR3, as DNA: TGTGCCAGCAGCCAACGCGTACAGGGTTACGAGCAGTACTTC.

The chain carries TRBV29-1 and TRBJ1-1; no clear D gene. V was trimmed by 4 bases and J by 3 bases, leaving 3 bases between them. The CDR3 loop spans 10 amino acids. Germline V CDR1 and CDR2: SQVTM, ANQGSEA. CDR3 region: CSVGDTEAFF. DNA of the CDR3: TGCAGCGTTGGAGACACTGAAGCTTTCTTT. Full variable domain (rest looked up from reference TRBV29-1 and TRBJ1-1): SAVISQKPSRDICQRGTSLTIQCQVDSQVTMMFWYRQQPGQSLTLIATANQGSEATYESGFVIDKFPISRPNLTFSTLTVSNMSPEDSSIYLCSVGDTEAFFGQGTRLTVV.